This TCR beta chain was retrieved from a study of T cell changes during pregnancy in multiple sclerosis (dated by TCRdb to the late 2010s). Regarding the study in general: The study looked at changes in the T cell repertoire across pregnancy in women with multiple sclerosis.

The library was made by the immunoSEQ multiplex PCR assay. Entries here come from immuneACCESS through TCRdb and include only in-frame sequences with V and J called. Some clones fail to appear in such tables; in the studies checked, an unresolved V gene covers under half of the shortfall, and the cause of the remainder is unknown. For this sample the table gives around 35,000 clones, of which about nine tenths were detected only once. The ten top clones hold roughly 4.8% of the sample. For this chain, trimming is 0 bases at the V end and 3 bases at the J end, and the number of junction bases without a gene match is 4. The CDR1 and CDR2 encoded by the germline V gene are LGHNA and YNFKEQ. Counted from cysteine to phenylalanine, this CDR3 has 16 amino acids. Only the CDR3 DNA stays, 48 bases, in frame from base 1. Notes on this clone: Its antigen remains unidentified. No quality values exist for individual bases; no much larger clone is one base distant.

The sequence came from a female donor with multiple sclerosis, enrolled in a pregnancy study. Sequences were derived from CD8+ T cells from peripheral blood mononuclear cells, sampled after pregnancy. Recombination linked TRBV4-2 to TRBJ1-2; a stretch of 10 junction bases matches TRBD1. The sequenced DNA: TGTGCCAGCAGCCAAGACCGACAGGGGGCAGACTATGGCTACACCTTC. This sequence encodes CASSQDRQGADYGYTF.